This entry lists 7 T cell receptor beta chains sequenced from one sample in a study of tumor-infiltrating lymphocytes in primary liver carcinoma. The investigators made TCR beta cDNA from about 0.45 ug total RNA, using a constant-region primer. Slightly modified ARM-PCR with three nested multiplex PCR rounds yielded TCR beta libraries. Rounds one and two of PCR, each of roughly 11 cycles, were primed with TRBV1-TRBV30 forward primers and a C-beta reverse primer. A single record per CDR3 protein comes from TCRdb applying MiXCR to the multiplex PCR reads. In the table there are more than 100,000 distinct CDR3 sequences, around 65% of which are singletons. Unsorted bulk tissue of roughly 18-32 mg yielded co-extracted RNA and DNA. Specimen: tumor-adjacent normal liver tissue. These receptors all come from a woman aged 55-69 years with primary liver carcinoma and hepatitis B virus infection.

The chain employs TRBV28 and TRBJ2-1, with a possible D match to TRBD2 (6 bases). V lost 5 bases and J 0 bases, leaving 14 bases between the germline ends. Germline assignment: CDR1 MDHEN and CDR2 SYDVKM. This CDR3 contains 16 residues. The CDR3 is CASSAGGTRSYNEQFF. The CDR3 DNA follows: TGTGCCAGCAGTGCCGGCGGGACCCGCTCCTACAATGAGCAGTTCTTC.

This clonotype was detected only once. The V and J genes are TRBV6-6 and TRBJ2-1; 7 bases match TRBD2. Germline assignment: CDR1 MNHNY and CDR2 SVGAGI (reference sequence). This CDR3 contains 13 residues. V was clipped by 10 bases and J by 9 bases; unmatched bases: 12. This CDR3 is CATLPPGEGEQFF. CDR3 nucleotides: TGTGCCACACTTCCTCCGGGGGAGGGTGAGCAGTTCTTC.

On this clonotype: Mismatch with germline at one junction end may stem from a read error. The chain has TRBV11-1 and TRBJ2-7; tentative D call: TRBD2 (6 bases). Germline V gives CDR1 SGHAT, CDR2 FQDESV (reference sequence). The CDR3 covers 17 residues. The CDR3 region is CASSLEGLTGNAYEQYF. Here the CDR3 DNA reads TGTGCCAGCAGCTTGGAAGGACTAACGGGAAATGCCTACGAGCAGTACTTT.

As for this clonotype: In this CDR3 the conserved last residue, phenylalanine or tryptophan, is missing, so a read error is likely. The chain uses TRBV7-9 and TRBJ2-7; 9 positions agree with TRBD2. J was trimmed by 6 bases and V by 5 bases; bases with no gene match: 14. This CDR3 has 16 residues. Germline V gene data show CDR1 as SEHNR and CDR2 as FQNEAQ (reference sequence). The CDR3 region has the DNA TGTGCCAGCAGCACCCGACTATCGGCGGGAGGGTTCGAGCAGTACTTA. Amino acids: CASSTRLSAGGFEQYL.

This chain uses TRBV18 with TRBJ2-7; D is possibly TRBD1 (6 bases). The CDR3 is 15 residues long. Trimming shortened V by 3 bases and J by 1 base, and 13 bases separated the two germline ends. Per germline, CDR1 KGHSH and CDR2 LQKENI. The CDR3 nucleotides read TGTGCCAGCTCACCCCAGAGGGACATTTCCTACGAGCAGTACTTC. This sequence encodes CASSPQRDISYEQYF.

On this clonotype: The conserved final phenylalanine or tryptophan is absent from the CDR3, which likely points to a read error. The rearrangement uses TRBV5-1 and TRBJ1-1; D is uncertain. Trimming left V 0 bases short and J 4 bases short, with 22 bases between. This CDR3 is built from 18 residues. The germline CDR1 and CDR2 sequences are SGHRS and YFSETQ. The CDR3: CASSLGRGDGGDSTEAFV. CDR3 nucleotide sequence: TGCGCCAGCAGCTTGGGACGAGGAGACGGTGGGGATAGCACTGAAGCTTTCGTT.

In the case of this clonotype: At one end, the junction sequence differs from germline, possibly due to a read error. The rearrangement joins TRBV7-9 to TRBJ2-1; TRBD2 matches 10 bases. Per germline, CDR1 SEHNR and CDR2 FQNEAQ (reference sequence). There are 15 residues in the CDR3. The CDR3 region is CASSFHPSGSDEQFF. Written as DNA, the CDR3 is TGTGCCAGCAGCTTTCATCCTAGCGGGAGTGATGAACAGTTCTTC.